These T cell receptor beta chains were read from a single sample in a study of CD8+CD57+ T cells in acquired aplastic anemia. TCRdb re-called the reads through MiXCR, storing one row per CDR3 protein. The table has 180,000 or so distinct CDR3 sequences, less than 60% seen once; the top ten hold around 2%. Sequenced input: sorted CD4+, CD8+, or CD8+CD57+ T cells (not recorded which) from PBMCs. These receptors originate from a human donor with aplastic anemia. Each CDR3 is given with its conserved first and last residue. The D gene is left open where the match is weak. A clone size is listed for some rows: how often the clone was seen (once, few, many), or a class if it is expanded.

d_gene	v_gene	j_gene	abundance	CDR3nt	CDR3aa
-	TRBV19	TRBJ1-1	-	TGTGCCAGTACGTCGGTGGGCAGACTGAACACTGAAGCTTTCTTT	CASTSVGRLNTEAFF
TRBD1	TRBV12-3/TRBV12-4	TRBJ1-1	many	TGTGCCAGCAAGGGGACAGGGACCTCGACTGAAGCTTTCTTT	CASKGTGTSTEAFF
TRBD1	TRBV5-4	TRBJ2-3	-	TGTGCCAGCAGCTCGACAGGGCGAATGGCAGATACGCAGTATTTT	CASSSTGRMADTQYF
TRBD2	TRBV20-1	TRBJ2-1	-	TGCAGTGCTAGAGCGGGGGGGACCTACAATGAGCAGTTCTTC	CSARAGGTYNEQFF
-	TRBV2	TRBJ2-2	-	TGTGCCAGCAGTGTTCGATCAGGCCCCGGGGAGCTGTTTTTT	CASSVRSGPGELFF
-	TRBV19	TRBJ1-6	many	TGTGCCAGTAGTATAGTAGATTCACCCCTCCACTTT	CASSIVDSPLHF
-	TRBV6-1	TRBJ1-2	many	TGTGCCAGCAGTGATTCTCGGGTCTATGGCTACACCTTC	CASSDSRVYGYTF
TRBD1	TRBV20-1	TRBJ2-1	-	TGCAGTGCTAGAGGTGGTGGACAGGCCTACAATGAGCAGTTCTTC	CSARGGGQAYNEQFF
-	TRBV11-2	TRBJ2-2	-	TGTGCCAGCAGCCCCCCTTTGGTGTCCGGGGAGCTGTTTTTT	CASSPPLVSGELFF
-	TRBV5-6	TRBJ2-5	-	TGTGCCAGCAGCTCCCCAGCCGTGGACGGGAGAATGGAGACCCAGTACTTC	CASSSPAVDGRMETQYF
TRBD1	TRBV29-1	TRBJ2-2	-	TGCAGCACACAGGGGGCGAACACCGGGGAGCTGTTTTTT	CSTQGANTGELFF
TRBD1	TRBV6-6	TRBJ1-4	many	TGTGCCAGCAGTTCCATTGGACAGGGTGGTGAAAAACTGTTTTTT	CASSSIGQGGEKLFF
TRBD1	TRBV20-1	TRBJ2-1	-	TGCAGTGCTAGACTAGTAACAGGGGCAAGGTCCTACAATGAGCAGTTCTTC	CSARLVTGARSYNEQFF
-	TRBV7-2	TRBJ1-6	-	TGTGCCAGTAAATGGAAATTACGTTCACCCCTCCACTTT	CASKWKLRSPLHF
-	TRBV20-1	TRBJ2-3	-	TGCAGTGCTAGAAGGGGTGGGAGGACAGATACGCAGTATTTT	CSARRGGRTDTQYF
-	TRBV15	TRBJ1-4	-	TGTGCCACCAGCGGAAAACTGAATGAAAAACTGTTTTTT	CATSGKLNEKLFF
-	TRBV11-2	TRBJ2-1	many	TGTGCCAGCAGCTTAGACAGGGGATCCTACAATGAGCAGTTCTTC	CASSLDRGSYNEQFF